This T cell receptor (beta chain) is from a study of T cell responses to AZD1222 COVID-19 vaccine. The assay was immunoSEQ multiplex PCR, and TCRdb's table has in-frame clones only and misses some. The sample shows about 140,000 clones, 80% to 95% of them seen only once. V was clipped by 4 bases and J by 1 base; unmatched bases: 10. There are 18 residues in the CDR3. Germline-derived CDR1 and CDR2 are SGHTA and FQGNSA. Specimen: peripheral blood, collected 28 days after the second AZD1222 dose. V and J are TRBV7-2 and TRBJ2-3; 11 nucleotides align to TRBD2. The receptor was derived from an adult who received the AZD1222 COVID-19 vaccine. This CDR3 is CASSSRTSGRVGTDTQYF. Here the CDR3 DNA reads TGTGCCAGCAGCTCACGAACTAGCGGGAGAGTTGGCACAGATACGCAGTATTTT.